The clone carrying this TCR beta chain appeared a single time. The sample comes from a study of blood T cell repertoires in COVID-19. About the study: The samples span acute and convalescent COVID-19 from the United States, Italy and Spain. Sources were T cells, B-cell-depleted T cells, or PBMCs; the material itself was cDNA or gDNA.

Germline V gene lookup returns CDR1 SQVTM and CDR2 ANQGSEA. The CDR3 totals 12 residues. V gave up 7 bases and J gave up 3 bases; unmatched junction bases: 4. Profiled with immunoSEQ multiplex PCR; TCRdb holds only in-frame clones, not every one. The table lists approximately 220,000 clones, about 90% of them singletons. Sample: peripheral blood. The receptor comes from a woman aged 45-59 years with acute or convalescent COVID-19. The chain links TRBV29-1 to TRBJ2-3, with TRBD1 matching 7 bases. For the CDR3, the DNA is TGCAGCGGGTCGGACAGGACAGATACGCAGTATTTT. Protein sequence: CSGSDRTDTQYF.